The 10 T cell receptor beta chains below were found in one sample sequenced in a study of cytomegalovirus exposure and HLA in healthy donors. The PCR made use of 60 Vbeta and 13 Jbeta primers. Sequencing used immunoSEQ multiplex PCR; TCRdb keeps in-frame clones, though not all of them. This sample has more than 110,000 clones; nearly 80% occur once, and the top ten carry roughly 4.7%. Sequenced: PBMCs. The receptors stem from a male donor in good health and CMV-seronegative.

The chain combines TRBV5-4 with TRBJ2-2; 7 nucleotides match TRBD1. V lost 3 bases to trimming and J lost 3 bases; unmatched junction nucleotides: 5. CDR3 size: 15 residues. CDR1 and CDR2 from the germline V gene are SGHNT and YYREEE (reference sequence). CDR3: CASSSGQWDTGELFF. Written as DNA, the CDR3 is TGTGCCAGCAGCTCGGGACAGTGGGACACCGGGGAGCTGTTTTTT.

The chain uses TRBV6-6 and TRBJ1-5; 9 bases line up with TRBD1. The ends lost 5 bases at V and 6 bases at J; junction bases unmatched: 11. CDR1 is MNHNY and CDR2 is SVGAGI in the germline V gene (reference sequence). CDR3 length: 16 amino acids. The DNA for the CDR3 is TGTGCCAGCAGTGCGTATGGGGACAGGGTGGCTCAGCCCCAGCATTTT. Its protein product is CASSAYGDRVAQPQHF.

This clone is a singleton in its sample. The genes are TRBV27 and TRBJ1-1; D is undetermined. V lost 10 bases and J lost 4, with 10 bases in between. This CDR3 has 11 residues. Germline V lookup: CDR1 MNHEY, CDR2 SMNVEV (reference sequence). The CDR3 reads CATGRGTEAFF. For the CDR3, the DNA is TGTGCCACCGGGCGGGGCACTGAAGCTTTCTTT.

As to this clone: Other DNA sequences in the same sample also yield this CDR3. The rearrangement links TRBV28 to TRBJ1-2; 11 bases are shared with TRBD1. This CDR3 is built from 15 residues. CDR1 is MDHEN and CDR2 is SYDVKM in the germline V gene. Losses at the gene ends were 9 bases for V and 8 bases for J; bases not matched to a gene: 14. The chain's CDR3 is CASSAGGQGAKGYTF. CDR3 nucleotide sequence: TGTGCCAGTAGCGCAGGAGGACAGGGGGCGAAAGGCTACACCTTC.

This chain uses TRBV4-3 with TRBJ2-1, with 16 nucleotides matching TRBD2. V was clipped by 1 base and J by 9 bases; unmatched bases: 6. CDR1 and CDR2 (germline): LGHNA, YSLEER. There are 17 residues in the CDR3. Here the CDR3 DNA reads TGCGCCAGCAGCCAAGCGCCGGGGACTAGCGGGGGGGTTGAGCAGTTCTTC. Amino acid sequence: CASSQAPGTSGGVEQFF.

The rearrangement links TRBV7-2 to TRBJ2-3, with D perhaps TRBD1 (7 bases). CDR1 is SGHTA and CDR2 is FQGNSA in the germline V gene. CDR3 size: 12 residues. The V gene lost 5 bases and the J gene lost 10 bases, with 13 bases spanning the gap. The CDR3 loop reads CASSPVRGAQYF. The CDR3 DNA is TGTGCCAGCAGCCCGGTCAGGGGGGCGCAGTATTTT.

The chain employs TRBV10-3 and TRBJ2-4, with TRBD1 identical over 7 bases. The CDR3 runs to 12 residues. Germline loops: CDR1 ENHRY, CDR2 SYGVKD. The trim removed 2 bases at V and 8 bases at J, leaving 0 bases unmatched. The CDR3 nucleotides are TGTGCCATCAGTGAGACAGGGGACATTCAGTACTTC. Its protein product is CAISETGDIQYF.

This clone was observed a few times. The chain carries TRBV27 and TRBJ2-7, with 9 bases identical to TRBD1. Trimming at V came to 5 bases and at J to 9 bases, leaving 5 bases not matched to a gene. This CDR3 contains 12 residues. Germline CDR1 MNHEY, CDR2 SMNVEV (reference sequence). The CDR3 loop is CASSRTGVGQYF. As DNA, the CDR3 is TGTGCCAGCAGTCGGACAGGGGTTGGGCAGTACTTC.

This chain uses TRBV6-1 with TRBJ1-2, with TRBD1 identical over 8 bases. V was pared by 6 bases and J by 8 bases, with 8 bases of the junction left unmatched. The germline CDR1 and CDR2 sequences are MNHNS and SASEGT. The CDR3 is 13 residues long. CDR3 residues: CASRDRVSAGYTF. The DNA for the CDR3 is TGTGCCAGCAGGGACAGGGTCTCAGCCGGCTACACCTTC.

The J gene is TRBJ2-7, the V gene TRBV6-5, with D possibly being TRBD2 (6 bases). V shed 8 bases and J shed 3 bases, with 14 bases lying between them. The CDR3 contains 13 residues. The germline V gene has CDR1 MNHEY and CDR2 SVGAGI. CDR3 sequence (DNA): TGTGCCAGCGGGACTCAGGGCCTCTACGAGCAGTACTTC. It codes for CASGTQGLYEQYF.